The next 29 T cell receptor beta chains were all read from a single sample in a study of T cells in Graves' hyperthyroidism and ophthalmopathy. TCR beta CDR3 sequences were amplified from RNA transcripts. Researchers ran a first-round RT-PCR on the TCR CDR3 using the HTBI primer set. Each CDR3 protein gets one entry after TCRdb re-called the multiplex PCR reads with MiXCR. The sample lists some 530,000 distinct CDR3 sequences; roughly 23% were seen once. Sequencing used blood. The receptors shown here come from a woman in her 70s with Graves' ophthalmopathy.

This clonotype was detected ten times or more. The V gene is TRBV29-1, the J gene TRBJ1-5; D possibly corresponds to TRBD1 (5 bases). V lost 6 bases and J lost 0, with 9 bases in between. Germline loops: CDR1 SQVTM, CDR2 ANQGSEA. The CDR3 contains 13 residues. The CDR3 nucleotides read TGCAGCGTAGTGACAGATAGCAATCAGCCCCAGCATTTT. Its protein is CSVVTDSNQPQHF.

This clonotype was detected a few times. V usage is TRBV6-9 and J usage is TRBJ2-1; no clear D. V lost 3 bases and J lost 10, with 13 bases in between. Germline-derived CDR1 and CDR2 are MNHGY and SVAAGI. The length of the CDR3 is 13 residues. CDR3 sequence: CASSYSNVYEQFF. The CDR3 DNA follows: TGTGCCAGCAGTTACTCGAACGTTTACGAGCAGTTCTTC.

The CDR3 here is CASSERERNQPQHF. For the CDR3, the DNA is TGTGCCAGCAGCGAAAGAGAGCGCAATCAGCCCCAGCATTTT. The V and J genes are TRBV7-2 and TRBJ1-5; D unresolved. The V end lost 5 bases, the J end lost 2 bases, and 10 bases lay between the germline ends. The CDR3 is 14 residues long. Germline lookup yields CDR1 SGHTA and CDR2 FQGNSA.

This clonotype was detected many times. The CDR3 DNA reads as TGTGCCAGCAGTTCTCTTCGGGAAAGGGTGGATACGCAGTATTTT. Its protein product is CASSSLRERVDTQYF. V gene TRBV6-1 combines with J gene TRBJ2-3, with D possibly being TRBD2 (5 bases). The germline V and J ends were trimmed by 5 bases and 6 bases, with 18 bases remaining between them. Germline lookup yields CDR1 MNHNS and CDR2 SASEGT. This CDR3 is built from 15 residues.

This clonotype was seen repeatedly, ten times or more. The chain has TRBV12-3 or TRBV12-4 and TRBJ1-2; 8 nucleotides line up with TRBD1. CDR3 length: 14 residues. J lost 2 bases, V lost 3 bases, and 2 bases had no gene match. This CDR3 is CASSFGDRNYGYTF. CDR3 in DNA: TGTGCCAGCAGTTTTGGGGACAGGAACTATGGCTACACCTTC.

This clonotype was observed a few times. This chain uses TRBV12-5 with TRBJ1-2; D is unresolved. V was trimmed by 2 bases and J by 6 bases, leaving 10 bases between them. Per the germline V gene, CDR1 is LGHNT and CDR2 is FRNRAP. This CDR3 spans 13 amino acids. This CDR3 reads CASGLTPINGYTF. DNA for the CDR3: TGTGCTAGTGGTTTGACCCCCATCAATGGCTACACCTTC.

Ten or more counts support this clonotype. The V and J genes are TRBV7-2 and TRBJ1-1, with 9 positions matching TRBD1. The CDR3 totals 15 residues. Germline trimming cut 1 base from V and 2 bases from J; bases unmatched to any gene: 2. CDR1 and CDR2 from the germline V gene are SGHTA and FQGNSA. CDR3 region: CASSLGDRVNTEAFF. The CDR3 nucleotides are TGTGCCAGCAGCTTAGGGGACAGGGTTAACACTGAAGCTTTCTTT.

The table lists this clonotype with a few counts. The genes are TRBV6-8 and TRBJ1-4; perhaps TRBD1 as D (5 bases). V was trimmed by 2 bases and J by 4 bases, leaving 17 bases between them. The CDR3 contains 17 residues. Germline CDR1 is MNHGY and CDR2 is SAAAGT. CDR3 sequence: CASSYGGQPASNEKLFF. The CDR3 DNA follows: TGTGCCAGCAGTTACGGTGGACAACCCGCGAGTAATGAAAAACTGTTTTTT.

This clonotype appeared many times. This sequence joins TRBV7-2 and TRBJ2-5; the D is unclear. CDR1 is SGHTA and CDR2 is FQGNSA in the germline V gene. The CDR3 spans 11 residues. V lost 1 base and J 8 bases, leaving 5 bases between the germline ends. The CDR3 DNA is TGTGCCAGCAGCTTAGTGGGAACCCAGTACTTC. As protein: CASSLVGTQYF.

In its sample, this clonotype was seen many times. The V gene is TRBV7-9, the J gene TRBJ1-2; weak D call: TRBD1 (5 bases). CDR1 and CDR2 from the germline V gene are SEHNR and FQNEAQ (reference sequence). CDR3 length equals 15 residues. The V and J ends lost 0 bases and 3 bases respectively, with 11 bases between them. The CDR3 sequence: CASSLAEGRHYGYTF. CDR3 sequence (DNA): TGTGCCAGCAGCTTAGCGGAGGGGAGGCACTATGGCTACACCTTC.

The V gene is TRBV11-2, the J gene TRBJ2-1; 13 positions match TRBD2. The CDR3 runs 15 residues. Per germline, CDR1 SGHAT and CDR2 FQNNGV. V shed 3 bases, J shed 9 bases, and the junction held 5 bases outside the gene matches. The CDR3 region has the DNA TGTGCCAGCAGCTTGATACTAGCGGGAGGGGGTGAGCAGTTCTTC. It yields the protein CASSLILAGGGEQFF.

The CDR3 DNA reads as TGTGCCAGCAGCCAATACCGGGCAGGGGGCTCCGAGCAGTACTTC. The encoded protein is CASSQYRAGGSEQYF. The rearrangement links TRBV7-6 to TRBJ2-7, with TRBD1 matching over 8 bases. The CDR3 runs to 15 residues. Losses at the gene ends were 5 bases for V and 6 bases for J; bases not matched to a gene: 12. Germline CDR1 reads SGHVS; CDR2 reads FNYEAQ.

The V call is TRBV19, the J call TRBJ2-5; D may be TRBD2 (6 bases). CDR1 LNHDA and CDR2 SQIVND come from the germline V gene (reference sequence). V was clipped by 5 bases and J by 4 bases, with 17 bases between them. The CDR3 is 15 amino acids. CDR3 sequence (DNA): TGTGCCAGTAGTTTTATCCTCAGCGGGTCAGAGACCCAGTACTTC. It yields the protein CASSFILSGSETQYF.

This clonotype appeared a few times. In DNA form, the CDR3 reads TGTGCCAGCAGTCGCGGACAGCGGAACACCGGGGAGCTGTTTTTT. Encoded protein: CASSRGQRNTGELFF. The chain couples TRBV6-1 to TRBJ2-2; weak D call: TRBD1 (6 bases). In germline, CDR1 is MNHNS, CDR2 SASEGT. V lost 5 bases to trimming and J lost 1 base, with 11 bases between them. This CDR3 contains 15 residues.

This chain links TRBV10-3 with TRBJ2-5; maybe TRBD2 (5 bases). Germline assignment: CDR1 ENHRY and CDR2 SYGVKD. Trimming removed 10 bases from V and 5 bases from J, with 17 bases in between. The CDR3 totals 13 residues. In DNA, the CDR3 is TGTGCCACAGGCATGGTGACGGGGGAGACCCAGTACTTC. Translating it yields CATGMVTGETQYF.

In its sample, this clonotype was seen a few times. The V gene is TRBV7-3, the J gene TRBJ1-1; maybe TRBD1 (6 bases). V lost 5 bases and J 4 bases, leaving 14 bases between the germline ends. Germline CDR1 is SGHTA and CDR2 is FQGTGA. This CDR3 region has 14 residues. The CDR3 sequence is CASSTQGIGTEAFF. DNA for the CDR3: TGTGCCAGCAGCACGCAGGGGATCGGCACTGAAGCTTTCTTT.

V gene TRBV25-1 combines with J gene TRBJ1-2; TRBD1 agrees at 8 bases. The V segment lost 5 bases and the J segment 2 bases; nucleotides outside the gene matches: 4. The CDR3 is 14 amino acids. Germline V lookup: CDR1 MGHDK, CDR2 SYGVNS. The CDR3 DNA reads TGTGCCAGCAGTAAGGGACAGGCGAACTATGGCTACACCTTC. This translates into CASSKGQANYGYTF.

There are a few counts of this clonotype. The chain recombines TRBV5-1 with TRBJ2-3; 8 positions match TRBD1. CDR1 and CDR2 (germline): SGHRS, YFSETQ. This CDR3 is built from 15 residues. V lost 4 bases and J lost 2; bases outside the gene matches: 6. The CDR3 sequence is CASSHGQGLTDTQYF. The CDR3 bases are TGCGCCAGCAGCCATGGACAGGGTCTCACAGATACGCAGTATTTT. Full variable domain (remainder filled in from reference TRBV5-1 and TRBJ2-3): KAGVTQTPRYLIKTRGQQVTLSCSPISGHRSVSWYQQTPGQGLQFLFEYFSETQRNKGNFPGRFSGRQFSNSRSEMNVSTLELGDSALYLCASSHGQGLTDTQYFGPGTRLTVL.

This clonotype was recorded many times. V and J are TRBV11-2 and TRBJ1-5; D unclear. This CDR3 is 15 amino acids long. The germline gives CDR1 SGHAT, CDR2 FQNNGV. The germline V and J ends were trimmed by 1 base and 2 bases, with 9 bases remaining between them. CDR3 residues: CASSLGSGGNQPQHF. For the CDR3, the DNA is TGTGCCAGCAGCTTAGGATCTGGGGGCAATCAGCCCCAGCATTTT.

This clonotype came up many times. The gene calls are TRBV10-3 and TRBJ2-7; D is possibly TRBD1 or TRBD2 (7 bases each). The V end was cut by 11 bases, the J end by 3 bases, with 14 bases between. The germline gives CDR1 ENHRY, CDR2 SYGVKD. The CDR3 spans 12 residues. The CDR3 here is CASAGQSYEQYF. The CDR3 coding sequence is TGTGCCTCAGCGGGACAGAGCTACGAGCAGTACTTC.

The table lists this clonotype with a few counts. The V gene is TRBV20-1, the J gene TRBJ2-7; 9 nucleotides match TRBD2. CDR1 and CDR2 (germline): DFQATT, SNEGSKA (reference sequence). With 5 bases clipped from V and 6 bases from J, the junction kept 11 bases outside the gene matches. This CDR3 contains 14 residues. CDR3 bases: TGCAGTGCTCCACGACTAGCGGACATCGGCGAGCAGTACTTC. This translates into CSAPRLADIGEQYF.

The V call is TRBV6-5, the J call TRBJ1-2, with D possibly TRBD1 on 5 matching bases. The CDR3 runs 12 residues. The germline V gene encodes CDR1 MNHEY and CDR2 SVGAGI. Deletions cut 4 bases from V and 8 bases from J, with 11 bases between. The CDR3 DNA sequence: TGTGCCAGCAGTTCAGGGTCTAGAGGCTACACCTTC. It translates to CASSSGSRGYTF.

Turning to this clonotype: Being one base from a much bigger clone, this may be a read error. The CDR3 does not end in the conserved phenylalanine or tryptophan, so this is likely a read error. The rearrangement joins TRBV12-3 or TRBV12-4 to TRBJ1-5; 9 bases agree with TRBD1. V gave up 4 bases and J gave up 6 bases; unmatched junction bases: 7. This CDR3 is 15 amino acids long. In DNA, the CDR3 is TGTGCCAGCAGTTCGGGACAGGGAGATCGTCAGCCCCAGCATCTT. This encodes CASSSGQGDRQPQHL.

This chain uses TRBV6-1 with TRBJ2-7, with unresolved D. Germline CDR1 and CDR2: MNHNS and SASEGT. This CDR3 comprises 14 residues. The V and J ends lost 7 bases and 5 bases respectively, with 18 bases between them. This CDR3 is CASTSNTLLNEQYF. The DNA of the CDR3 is TGTGCCAGCACGTCTAACACTCTGCTTAACGAGCAGTACTTC.

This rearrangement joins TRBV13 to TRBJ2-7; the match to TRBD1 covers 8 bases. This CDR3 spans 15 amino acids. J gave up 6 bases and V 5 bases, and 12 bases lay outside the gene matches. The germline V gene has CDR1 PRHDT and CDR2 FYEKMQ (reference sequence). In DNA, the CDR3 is TGTGCCAGCAGCCCATCCGGGACAGGTCAGGCCGAGCAGTACTTC. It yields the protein CASSPSGTGQAEQYF.

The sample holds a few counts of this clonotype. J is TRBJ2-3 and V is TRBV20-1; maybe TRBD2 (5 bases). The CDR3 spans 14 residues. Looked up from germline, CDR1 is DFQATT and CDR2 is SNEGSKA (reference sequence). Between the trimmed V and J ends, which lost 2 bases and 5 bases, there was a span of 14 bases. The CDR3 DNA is TGCAGTGCTAGAAAGCTAGATGGGAGAGATACGCAGTATTTT. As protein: CSARKLDGRDTQYF.

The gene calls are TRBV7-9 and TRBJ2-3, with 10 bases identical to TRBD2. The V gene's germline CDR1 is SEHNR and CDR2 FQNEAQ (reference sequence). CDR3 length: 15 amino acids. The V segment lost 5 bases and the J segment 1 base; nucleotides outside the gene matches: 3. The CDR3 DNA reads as TGTGCCAGCAGCCATGGACTAGCGGGCACAGATACGCAGTATTTT. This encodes CASSHGLAGTDTQYF.

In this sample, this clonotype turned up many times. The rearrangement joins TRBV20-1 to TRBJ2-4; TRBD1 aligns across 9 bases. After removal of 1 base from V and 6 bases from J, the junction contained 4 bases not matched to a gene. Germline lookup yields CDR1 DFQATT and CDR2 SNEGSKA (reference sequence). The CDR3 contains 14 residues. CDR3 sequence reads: CSARVSGQGNIQYF. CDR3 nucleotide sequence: TGCAGTGCTAGAGTCTCGGGACAGGGAAACATTCAGTACTTC.

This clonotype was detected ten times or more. This CDR3 is CASSAGTRYTGELFF. For the CDR3, the DNA is TGTGCCAGCAGTGCCGGGACACGCTACACCGGGGAGCTGTTTTTT. This chain connects TRBV6-1 to TRBJ2-2, with D perhaps matching TRBD1 (6 bases). The CDR3 has 15 amino acids. V was trimmed by 4 bases and J by 3 bases, leaving 12 bases between them. CDR1 and CDR2 (germline): MNHNS, SASEGT.